This entry lists 17 T cell receptor beta chains sequenced from one sample in a study of OX40 agonist ivuxolimab in advanced cancers. Libraries were prepared by immunoSEQ multiplex PCR; TCRdb keeps only in-frame clonotypes and omits some of them. The profile shows 70,000 to 80,000 clones, approximately 94% of them singletons. The sample here was CD4+ or CD8+ T cells sorted from blood, taken in a trial of the OX40 agonist ivuxolimab. Every receptor here comes from an adult with an advanced solid tumor such as melanoma, head and neck, liver or kidney cancer.

This chain uses TRBV6-5 with TRBJ2-1, with a tentative D call TRBD1 (5 bases). Germline CDR1 MNHEY, CDR2 SVGAGI. V lost 4 bases, J lost 9 bases, and 13 bases lay in between. The CDR3 sequence is 13 residues long. CDR3 sequence: CASSLPGHGEQFF. The DNA of the CDR3 is TGTGCCAGCAGTTTACCAGGGCATGGTGAGCAGTTCTTC.

The V gene is TRBV2, the J gene TRBJ1-2; 11 positions agree with TRBD1. The CDR3 contains 16 residues. Trimming cost V 3 bases and J 5 bases; bases outside gene matches: 8. Germline values: CDR1 SNHLY, CDR2 FYNNEI. CDR3 region: CASSDAGTGGSYGYTF. CDR3 nucleotide sequence: TGTGCCAGCAGTGACGCCGGGACAGGGGGTTCTTATGGCTACACCTTC.

Only one count was recorded for this clone. The chain combines TRBV19 with TRBJ2-7; possible D gene TRBD1, 6 bases. V was cut by 5 bases and J by 12 bases, with 17 bases left in between. This CDR3 has 12 residues. CDR1 LNHDA and CDR2 SQIVND come from the germline V gene (reference sequence). The CDR3 DNA reads TGTGCCAGTAGTGACACCGCAGGGGATCCGTACTTC. It is translated as CASSDTAGDPYF.

The chain employs TRBV29-1 and TRBJ1-4; 7 positions match TRBD1. The CDR3 is 16 amino acids. The trim removed 6 bases at V and 6 bases at J, leaving 16 bases unmatched. Per the germline V gene, CDR1 is SQVTM and CDR2 is ANQGSEA. Here the CDR3 DNA reads TGCAGCGTGTTGGACAGGTTTGGTGGAGGAGATGAAAAACTGTTTTTT. It is translated as CSVLDRFGGGDEKLFF. Full variable domain (remainder filled in from reference TRBV29-1 and TRBJ1-4): SAVISQKPSRDICQRGTSLTIQCQVDSQVTMMFWYRQQPGQSLTLIATANQGSEATYESGFVIDKFPISRPNLTFSTLTVSNMSPEDSSIYLCSVLDRFGGGDEKLFFGSGTQLSVL.

The chain combines TRBV4-3 with TRBJ2-1, with a possible D match to TRBD2 (6 bases). The CDR3 is 13 residues long. The V and J ends lost 0 bases and 10 bases respectively, with 10 bases between them. Looked up from germline, CDR1 is LGHNA and CDR2 is YSLEER. CDR3 DNA: TGCGCCAGCAGCCAAGATGGAGGGAGGGAGCAGTTCTTC. It codes for CASSQDGGREQFF.

The chain couples TRBV19 to TRBJ2-4, with 7 nucleotides matching TRBD1. CDR3 length equals 14 residues. From germline, CDR1 is LNHDA and CDR2 SQIVND (reference sequence). V lost 7 bases and J lost 0; bases outside the gene matches: 3. CDR3 sequence (DNA): TGTGCCAGTATGGGACAGTTAGCCAAAAACATTCAGTACTTC. Translating gives CASMGQLAKNIQYF. The full variable domain, with the rest looked up from reference TRBV19 and TRBJ2-4, is DGGITQSPKYLFRKEGQNVTLSCEQNLNHDAMYWYRQDPGQGLRLIYYSQIVNDFQKGDIAEGYSVSREKKESFPLTVTSAQKNPTAFYLCASMGQLAKNIQYFGAGTRLSVL.

The chain has TRBV28 and TRBJ2-7, with D possibly TRBD1 on 5 matching bases. V was trimmed by 5 bases and J by 5 bases, leaving 16 bases between them. This CDR3 has 14 residues. Germline CDR1 is MDHEN and CDR2 is SYDVKM. CDR3: CASSAPGRVNEQYF. CDR3 DNA: TGTGCCAGCAGTGCCCCGGGCAGGGTCAACGAGCAGTACTTC.

The chain recombines TRBV5-8 with TRBJ2-5; TRBD2 aligns across 9 bases. CDR3 length: 18 amino acids. V lost 0 bases, J lost 3 bases, and 12 bases stayed unmatched. Germline CDR1 is SGHTS and CDR2 is YDEGEE. The CDR3: CASSLAAAKRGVEETQYF. The CDR3 nucleotides are TGTGCCAGCAGCTTGGCCGCAGCCAAGCGGGGGGTTGAAGAGACCCAGTACTTC.

The chain employs TRBV7-2 and TRBJ2-7; 7 bases fit TRBD1. From germline, CDR1 is SGHTA and CDR2 FQGNSA. The CDR3 consists of 12 residues. Trimming removed 5 bases from V and 6 bases from J; junction bases left unmatched: 4. CDR3 in amino acids: CASSTGTVEQYF. DNA of the CDR3: TGTGCCAGCAGCACCGGGACAGTCGAGCAGTACTTC. The full variable domain, in which reference TRBV7-2 and TRBJ2-7 provide the parts outside the CDR3, is GAGVSQSPSNKVTEKGKDVELRCDPISGHTALYWYRQSLGQGLEFLIYFQGNSAPDKSGLPSDRFSAERTGGSVSTLTIQRTQQEDSAVYLCASSTGTVEQYFGPGTRLTVT.

The chain links TRBV6-1 to TRBJ2-7; D remains unclear. There are 13 residues in the CDR3. Deletions cut 6 bases from V and 3 bases from J, with 12 bases between. CDR1 and CDR2 from the germline V gene are MNHNS and SASEGT. CDR3 bases: TGTGCCAGCAGCCCTCTAGGGTACTACGAGCAGTACTTC. Its protein product is CASSPLGYYEQYF.

The chain employs TRBV4-1 and TRBJ1-1; D is unclear. V lost 5 bases and J 4 bases, leaving 14 bases between the germline ends. The germline CDR1 and CDR2 sequences are MGHRA and YSYEKL. The CDR3 consists of 14 residues. The CDR3 loop is CASSAGPGGTEAFF. DNA of the CDR3: TGCGCCAGCAGCGCCGGACCGGGCGGCACTGAAGCTTTCTTT.

The V call is TRBV18, the J call TRBJ2-1; 7 nucleotides align to TRBD1. This CDR3 spans 16 amino acids. The germline V gene encodes CDR1 KGHSH and CDR2 LQKENI. V lost 3 bases, J lost 2 bases, and 7 bases stayed unmatched. CDR3 in DNA: TGTGCCAGCTCACCCGGACAGGTAGGGACCTACAATGAGCAGTTCTTC. It yields the protein CASSPGQVGTYNEQFF.

The CDR3 protein is CASSQDRGSNSPLHF. As DNA, the CDR3 is TGCGCCAGCAGCCAAGATAGGGGCTCGAATTCACCCCTCCACTTT. The J gene is TRBJ1-6, the V gene TRBV4-3; D is perhaps TRBD1 (5 bases). This CDR3 is 15 amino acids long. Per germline, CDR1 LGHNA and CDR2 YSLEER. The V and J ends lost 0 bases and 7 bases respectively, with 10 bases between them.

The chain couples TRBV5-3 to TRBJ2-7; 7 bases match TRBD2. TRBV5-3 is classed as an ORF, of uncertain function. The junction had 9 bases not matched to a gene; V was cut back by 4 bases and J by 2 bases. The CDR3 contains 15 residues. The DNA of the CDR3 is TGTGCCAGAAGCCCGGATAGCGGGCGCCCCTACGAGCAGTACTTC. Its protein product is CARSPDSGRPYEQYF.

The J gene is TRBJ1-2, the V gene TRBV6-5, with TRBD1 matching over 10 bases. J lost 6 bases, V lost 1 base, and 2 bases had no gene match. This CDR3 contains 14 residues. Germline CDR1 MNHEY, CDR2 SVGAGI. The CDR3: CASSYLGQGDGYTF. CDR3 bases: TGTGCCAGCAGTTACTTAGGACAGGGGGATGGCTACACCTTC.

The sample holds a few counts of this clone. The chain couples TRBV6-5 to TRBJ1-6, with TRBD1 identical over 8 bases. Germline V CDR1 and CDR2: MNHEY, SVGAGI. V was clipped by 8 bases and J by 8 bases; unmatched bases: 5. CDR3 length: 13 residues. The CDR3 DNA reads as TGTGCCAGCTGGACAGGGAGGCATTCACCCCTCCACTTT. Its protein is CASWTGRHSPLHF.

This clone was detected a few times. The CDR3 protein is CASSLITGNTEAFF. The CDR3 region has the DNA TGTGCCAGCAGCCTCATAACAGGGAACACTGAAGCTTTCTTT. The chain combines TRBV13 with TRBJ1-1; D might be TRBD1 (5 bases). Germline V gene data show CDR1 as PRHDT and CDR2 as FYEKMQ (reference sequence). V dropped 5 bases and J dropped 1 base, with 11 bases sitting between them. This CDR3 is built from 14 residues. The entire variable domain, with the rest obtained from reference TRBV13 and TRBJ1-1, is as follows: AAGVIQSPRHLIKEKRETATLKCYPIPRHDTVYWYQQGPGQDPQFLISFYEKMQSDKGSIPDRFSAQQFSDYHSELNMSSLELGDSALYFCASSLITGNTEAFFGQGTRLTVV.